This TCR beta chain is drawn from a study of identical twins. General study points: Out-of-frame alpha sequences common to twins exhibited a surplus of low generation probability. Diverse VJ usage suggested most zero-insertion clonotypes were not invariant T cells.

In this sample, this clonotype turned up many times. Its antigen is unidentified. TCRdb processed the 5' RACE reads anew with MiXCR; each CDR3 protein has one entry. The table has 600,000 to 800,000 distinct CDR3 sequences, 21% seen once. The CDR3 totals 14 residues. Germline V lookup: CDR1 DFQATT, CDR2 SNEGSKA (reference sequence). The ends lost 2 bases at V and 0 bases at J; junction bases unmatched: 3. The sample also formed part of further work on T cells expressing NK-cell markers.

Sequenced input: PBMCs. This sequence joins TRBV20-1 and TRBJ1-1; 7 bases agree with TRBD1. The TCR was taken from a woman between 18 and 29 years old in good health. CDR3 in DNA: TGCAGTGCTAGACGGGACAGCGTGAACACTGAAGCTTTCTTT. It is translated as CSARRDSVNTEAFF.